This T cell receptor (beta chain) was found in a study of cytomegalovirus exposure and HLA in healthy donors. Method: immunoSEQ multiplex PCR; TCRdb's copy keeps in-frame clones and lacks some. Altogether 260,000 or so clones are present, 80% to 95% being singletons, with the ten largest covering around 3.1%. CDR1 is SGHNT and CDR2 is YENEEA in the germline V gene. Trimming cost V 5 bases and J 6 bases, with 13 bases left between them. The CDR3 length is 14 residues. General study results and limits: Rare TCR sequences dominated, though some public TCRs recurred in many donors. In vitro testing confirmed three CMV-associated chains as specific for CMV antigens. Cytomegalovirus association was listed for 150 or so TCR beta chains.

The donors were part of the validation cohort, which consisted of roughly 120 subjects and was separate from the first cohort of about 670 subjects. With respect to this clone: Antigen: not known.

The chain couples TRBV11-3 to TRBJ2-2; TRBD2 might be the D (6 bases). The TCR sequence derives from a woman aged 30 to 39 in good health and CMV-seronegative. Specimen: PBMCs. The CDR3 protein is CASSPGTLSGELFF. The CDR3 DNA sequence: TGTGCCAGCAGCCCCGGGACTCTCTCCGGGGAGCTGTTTTTT.